This T cell receptor beta chain came from a study of blood T cell repertoires in COVID-19. Turning to the study itself: Acute and convalescent COVID-19 specimens originated in the United States, Italy and Spain. The cDNA or gDNA used as material had been derived from T cells, B-cell-depleted T cells, or PBMCs.

This clone was found many times. Between the trimmed V and J ends, which lost 5 bases and 4 bases, there was a span of 14 bases. CDR1 is GTSNPN, CDR2 SVGIG, per germline (reference sequence). The CDR3 has 13 amino acids. This table comes from immunoSEQ multiplex PCR, and its TCRdb copy is limited to in-frame clones, with some not included. The table includes 200,000 to 250,000 clones, roughly 88% detected once. V gene TRBV30 combines with J gene TRBJ1-2, with D perhaps TRBD1 (5 bases). The sample taken for sequencing was PBMCs or T cells enriched from blood (not recorded which). The source is a young woman who had been exposed to COVID-19. CDR3 nucleotide sequence: TGTGCCTGGGGAGCCGACAGTTCCTATGGCTACACCTTC. This codes for CAWGADSSYGYTF.